The T cell receptor (beta chain) under discussion was sequenced for a study of blood T cell repertoires in COVID-19. Whole-study context: From T cells, B-cell-depleted T cells, or PBMCs came the material, which was cDNA or gDNA.

Authors' processing steps: Nucleated cell number was recorded as an estimate derived from reference gene primer amplification. This table comes from immunoSEQ multiplex PCR, and its TCRdb copy is limited to in-frame clones, with some not included. V, J and clone size reflect that table, while D and trimming were determined from the DNA. The data contain about 120,000 clones, around 78% of them singletons. Per the germline V gene, CDR1 is MGHRA and CDR2 is YSYEKL. Trimming removed 1 base at V and 1 base at J, with 19 bases between. The CDR3 runs to 19 residues. The TCR was taken from a man in his 70s with acute or convalescent COVID-19. Specimen: peripheral blood. This chain uses TRBV4-1 with TRBJ2-2; perhaps TRBD2 as D (7 bases). Here the CDR3 reads CASSQVESRRGLNTGELFF. Here the CDR3 DNA reads TGCGCCAGCAGCCAAGTAGAGAGTAGGCGGGGGCTGAACACCGGGGAGCTGTTTTTT.